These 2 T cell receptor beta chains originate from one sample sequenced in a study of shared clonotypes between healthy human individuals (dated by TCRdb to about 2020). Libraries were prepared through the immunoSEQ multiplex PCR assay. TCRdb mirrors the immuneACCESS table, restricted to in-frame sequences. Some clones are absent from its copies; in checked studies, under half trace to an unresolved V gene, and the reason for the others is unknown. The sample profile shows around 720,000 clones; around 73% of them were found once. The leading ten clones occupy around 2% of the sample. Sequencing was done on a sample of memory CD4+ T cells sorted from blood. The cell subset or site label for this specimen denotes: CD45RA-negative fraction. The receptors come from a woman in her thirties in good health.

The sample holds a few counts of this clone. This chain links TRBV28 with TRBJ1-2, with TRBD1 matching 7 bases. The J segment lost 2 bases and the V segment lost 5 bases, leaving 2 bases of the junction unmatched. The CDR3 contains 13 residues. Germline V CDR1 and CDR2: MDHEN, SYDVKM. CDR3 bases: TGTGCCAGCAGTACGGGACAGAACTATGGCTACACCTTC. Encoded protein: CASSTGQNYGYTF.

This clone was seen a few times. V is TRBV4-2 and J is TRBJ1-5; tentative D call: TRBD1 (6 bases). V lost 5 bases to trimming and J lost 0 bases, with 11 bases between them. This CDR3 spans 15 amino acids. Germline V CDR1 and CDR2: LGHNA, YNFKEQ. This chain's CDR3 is CASSTGHSSNQPQHF. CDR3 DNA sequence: TGTGCCAGCAGCACAGGGCACAGTAGCAATCAGCCCCAGCATTTT.